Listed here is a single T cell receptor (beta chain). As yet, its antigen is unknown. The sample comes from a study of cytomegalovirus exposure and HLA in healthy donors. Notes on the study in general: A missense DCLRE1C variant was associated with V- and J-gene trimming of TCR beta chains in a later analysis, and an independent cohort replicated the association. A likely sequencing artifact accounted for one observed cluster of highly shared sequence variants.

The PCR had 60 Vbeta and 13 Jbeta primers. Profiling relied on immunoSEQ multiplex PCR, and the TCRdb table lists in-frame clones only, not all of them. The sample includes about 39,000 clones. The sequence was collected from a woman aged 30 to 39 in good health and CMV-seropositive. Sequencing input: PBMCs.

DNA for the CDR3: TGTGCCAGCAGCCGGAGGGGGACAGACTGGTACGAGCAGTACTTC. This gives the protein CASSRRGTDWYEQYF. The rearrangement joins TRBV5-5 to TRBJ2-7, with a possible D match to TRBD1 (7 bases). CDR1 is SGHKS, CDR2 YYEKEE, per germline (reference sequence). V was pared by 4 bases and J by 4 bases, with 18 bases between. The CDR3 extends over 15 amino acids.